This TCR beta chain is drawn from a study of CD8+CD57+ T cells in acquired aplastic anemia. Study details: Across the sorted CD4+ and CD8+ cells, DNA amounts averaged approximately 3 ug. Study-level findings and limits: Controls and patients did not differ significantly in CD8+ Simpson's diversity.

The table lists this clonotype with a count of one. Its specificity is unknown. For CDR3 and TCR beta VDJ profiling, genomic DNA was the template used. Each CDR3 protein gets one entry after TCRdb re-called the reads with MiXCR. Of 89,000 or so distinct CDR3 sequences in the sample, approximately 73% were seen once. By flow cytometry, patients selected for sequencing had shown an expansion of CD8+CD57+ cells. The diagnosis in all patients was severe acquired aplastic anemia. All patients were therapy-naive when blood was sampled. With 7 bases removed from V and 6 bases from J, the gap between germline ends came to 13 bases. Germline CDR1 LNHDA, CDR2 SQIVND (reference sequence). This CDR3 comprises 13 residues.

This receptor was identified in a human donor with aplastic anemia. The chain combines TRBV19 with TRBJ2-1; D is possibly TRBD1 or TRBD2 (5 bases each). The source material was sorted CD4+, CD8+, or CD8+CD57+ T cells (not recorded which) from PBMCs. The CDR3, as DNA: TGTGCCAGTACCCTCTCGGGACGCAATGAGCAGTTCTTC. Encoded protein: CASTLSGRNEQFF.